The rows below give T cell receptor beta chains drawn from one sample of a study of identical twins. TCRdb redid the calling of the 5' RACE reads with MiXCR, one entry per CDR3 protein. The sample contains 400,000 to 550,000 distinct CDR3 sequences, roughly an eighth of which appear only once. The sample also formed part of further work on yellow fever vaccine responses in identical twins.

Sequencing was carried out using CD4+ T cells sorted from blood. The receptors originated from a woman between 18 and 29 years old in good health. Each CDR3 is given with its conserved first and last residue. A D gene is named only where the DNA matches it firmly. Expanded clones get a size class; other rows say once, few or many, or leave the size out.

TRBV7-2	TRBJ2-1	-	TRBD2	TGTGCCAGCAGCCCGGGGCGCGGCGGGGGTGAGCAGTTCTTC	CASSPGRGGGEQFF
TRBV9	TRBJ2-7	few	TRBD2	TGTGCCAGCAGCGTTGACACCGGGACTAGCGGGGGACGGAGCTCCTACGAGCAGTACTTC	CASSVDTGTSGGRSSYEQYF
TRBV25-1	TRBJ1-1	few	TRBD1	TGTGCCAGCAGTGAAGCCGGGACAGGGGACACTGAAGCTTTCTTT	CASSEAGTGDTEAFF
TRBV6-5	TRBJ2-2	few	TRBD2	TGTGCCAGCAGCTCCTCGGGACTAGCGGGGGGGCCAGTCGGGGAGCTGTTTTTT	CASSSSGLAGGPVGELFF
TRBV6-4	TRBJ2-2	-	-	TGTGCCAGCAGTGTCGCGGAGAACACCGGGGAGCTGTTTTTT	CASSVAENTGELFF
TRBV7-2	TRBJ2-1	-	-	TGTGCCAGCAAACGGACACTTGGGGAGCAGTTCTTC	CASKRTLGEQFF
TRBV2	TRBJ2-6	-	-	TGTGCCAGCCCCCAGGGGGGGGGCTCTGGGGCCAACGTCCTGACTTTC	CASPQGGGSGANVLTF
TRBV20-1	TRBJ2-2	few	-	TGCAGTGCTAGACTCGGACAGACAAACACCGGGGAGCTGTTTTTT	CSARLGQTNTGELFF
TRBV19	TRBJ2-2	-	-	TGTGCCAGTAGTATGCCGGGACTCACCGGGGAGCTGTTTTTT	CASSMPGLTGELFF
TRBV29-1	TRBJ2-3	many	-	TGCAGCGTTGAGGGGCAGGGAGTCCACACAGATACGCAGTATTTT	CSVEGQGVHTDTQYF
TRBV6-5	TRBJ2-7	-	TRBD2	TGTGCCAGCAGTTATGGAGGAGTAGCGGGAAGCTCCTACGAGCAGTACTTC	CASSYGGVAGSSYEQYF
TRBV6-4	TRBJ2-1	-	-	TGTGCCAGCAGTGACTCGGGCGGGGCCTACAATGAGCAGTTCTTC	CASSDSGGAYNEQFF
TRBV5-1	TRBJ2-3	-	TRBD2	TGCGCCAGTAGCCTAGCGGATCGCTCTAGCACAGATACGCAGTATTTT	CASSLADRSSTDTQYF
TRBV5-1	TRBJ2-7	many	-	TGCGCCAGCAGCTTCCGGGAAGTTTTTGACGAGCAGTACTTC	CASSFREVFDEQYF
TRBV12-5	TRBJ2-2	few	TRBD2	TGTGCTAGTGGTTTCTTCGCCATGACTAGCGGGAAAGATGCCGGGGAGCTGTTTTTT	CASGFFAMTSGKDAGELFF
TRBV7-8	TRBJ2-1	-	TRBD1	TGTGCCAGCAGCCCTCGGACAGGGGTGGTTGAGTTCTTC	CASSPRTGVVEFF
TRBV6-2/TRBV6-3	TRBJ2-3	-	TRBD2	TGTGCCAGCAGTTACGAGCGGGAGAGGAGGCTCACAGATACGCAGTATTTT	CASSYERERRLTDTQYF
TRBV6-5	TRBJ2-7	many	-	TGTGCCAGCAGTAACCCGGGGTTTGGCCCTTACGAGCAGTACTTC	CASSNPGFGPYEQYF
TRBV7-9	TRBJ2-1	few	-	TGTGCCAGCAGCTCTAGGGAAAGCCACAATGAGCAGTTCTTC	CASSSRESHNEQFF
TRBV9	TRBJ1-4	many	TRBD1	TGTGCCAGCAGCGTAGGGGACAGGCGGAATGAAAAACTGTTTTTT	CASSVGDRRNEKLFF
TRBV27	TRBJ2-7	few	TRBD1	TGTGCCAGCAGGGACGGGACAGGGGTCGGTTACGAGCAGTACTTC	CASRDGTGVGYEQYF
TRBV4-1	TRBJ2-5	many	TRBD1	TGCGCCAGCAGCCAAGGACAGGGAGTGGAGACCCAGTACTTC	CASSQGQGVETQYF
TRBV28	TRBJ2-5	few	-	TGTGCCGGATCCGGGACCGTGAGTCGAGAGACCCAGTACTTC	CAGSGTVSRETQYF
TRBV29-1	TRBJ2-5	few	TRBD2	TGCAGCGTGGGGCCAGGACTAGCGGGAGGGGAGACCCAGTACTTC	CSVGPGLAGGETQYF
TRBV7-2	TRBJ1-1	-	TRBD1	TGTGCCAGCAGCTCGTACTCGACAGGGATGAACACTGAAGCTTTCTTT	CASSSYSTGMNTEAFF
TRBV6-1	TRBJ1-1	-	TRBD1	TGTGCCAGCAGCCGGGACAGGGGGTTCGCTGAAGCTTTCTTT	CASSRDRGFAEAFF
TRBV20-1	TRBJ2-3	-	-	TGCAGTGCTAGAGCCCCTGGGAGGGGGGAATACACAGATACGCAGTATTTT	CSARAPGRGEYTDTQYF
TRBV4-3	TRBJ2-7	many	-	TGCGCCAGCAGCCAAGTAGGGGGCGAGCAGTACTTC	CASSQVGGEQYF
TRBV7-9	TRBJ2-7	many	-	TGTGCCAGCAGCTTAGGGCAGCCCGCCTACGAGCAGTACTTC	CASSLGQPAYEQYF
TRBV4-1	TRBJ2-3	-	TRBD2	TGCGCCAGCAGCCAAGTGAGGGGGCGACTAGCGGGGCTCACAGATACGCAGTATTTT	CASSQVRGRLAGLTDTQYF
TRBV5-1	TRBJ2-7	-	-	TGCGCCAGCAGCTCGACCTGGACCGTATACTTCTTCTACGAGCAGTACTTC	CASSSTWTVYFFYEQYF
TRBV12-3/TRBV12-4	TRBJ1-1	few	-	TGTGCCAGCGCCCGCATGGAGGGAAGGACTGAAGCTTTCTTT	CASARMEGRTEAFF
TRBV20-1	TRBJ2-5	few	TRBD2	TGCAGTGGGCGGACTAGCGGGGTAGAGACCCAGTACTTC	CSGRTSGVETQYF
TRBV7-8	TRBJ2-3	few	TRBD2	TGTGCCAGCAGCTCCAGACTAGCGGGAGGTGGAGATACGCAGTATTTT	CASSSRLAGGGDTQYF
TRBV20-1	TRBJ2-3	many	TRBD2	TGCAGTGCTCGCGGGACTAGTCCCACAGATACGCAGTATTTT	CSARGTSPTDTQYF
TRBV2	TRBJ1-5	few	-	TGTGCCAGCACAAGGGGGTTAGGTCAGCCCCAGCATTTT	CASTRGLGQPQHF
TRBV18	TRBJ2-3	few	-	TGTGCCAGCTCACCTAGGCGGACAGAAAGCACAGATACGCAGTATTTT	CASSPRRTESTDTQYF
TRBV14	TRBJ2-7	many	-	TGTGCCAGCAGCCGAGCAGTGGGACCGGCCTACGAGCAGTACTTC	CASSRAVGPAYEQYF
TRBV3-1	TRBJ2-7	-	-	TGTGCCAGCAGCCATGCCTCCCGGAGGGGGCTGGAAGAGCAGTACTTC	CASSHASRRGLEEQYF
TRBV18	TRBJ1-5	-	-	TGTGCCAGCTCACCACCCGGAGAGTATCAGCCCCAGCATTTT	CASSPPGEYQPQHF
TRBV11-3	TRBJ2-5	-	TRBD1	TGTGCCAGCAGCCGCGGACAGGGGCATGAGGAGACCCAGTACTTC	CASSRGQGHEETQYF
TRBV6-2/TRBV6-3	TRBJ2-3	few	TRBD2	TGTGCCAGCACGCAAGCGGGGGCGAACACAGATACGCAGTATTTT	CASTQAGANTDTQYF
TRBV24-1	TRBJ2-7	few	-	TGTGCCACCAGTGATGTAGGTTCCTACGAGCAGTACTTC	CATSDVGSYEQYF
TRBV27	TRBJ1-4	few	-	TGTGCCAGCAGCAGAACAAGGGGGAATGAAAAACTGTTTTTT	CASSRTRGNEKLFF
TRBV5-1	TRBJ1-6	few	-	TGCGCCAGCAGCTTCGGAGATAATTCACCCCTCCACTTT	CASSFGDNSPLHF
TRBV20-1	TRBJ2-5	-	TRBD2	TGCAGTGCTAGAAATAGCGGGAGAGAACAAGAGACCCAGTACTTC	CSARNSGREQETQYF
TRBV15	TRBJ2-5	many	TRBD2	TGTGCCACCAGCAGAGCGAGCGGGAGTGGGATACAAGAGACCCAGTACTTC	CATSRASGSGIQETQYF
TRBV2	TRBJ2-1	many	-	TGTGCCAGCAGTGGGACCGAGGTGGCGGGCAATGAGCAGTTCTTC	CASSGTEVAGNEQFF
TRBV5-1	TRBJ1-6	-	TRBD1	TGCGCCAGCAGCTTGGGGGACAGGGTAGATTCACCCCTCCACTTT	CASSLGDRVDSPLHF
TRBV7-6	TRBJ2-3	-	TRBD1	TGTGCCAGCAGCTCCTATCAGGGGGCCAACACAGATACGCAGTATTTT	CASSSYQGANTDTQYF
TRBV9	TRBJ2-1	few	-	TGTGCCAGCAGCGCCCACATCAGGGGATACAATGAGCAGTTCTTC	CASSAHIRGYNEQFF
TRBV9	TRBJ2-3	many	TRBD2	TGTGCCAGCAGCCCCCCTCGACTAGCGGGGGCCCCTAGCGCAGATACGCAGTATTTT	CASSPPRLAGAPSADTQYF
TRBV10-2	TRBJ1-2	-	-	TGCGCCAGCAGTGAACAGGGTTCCTATGGCTACACCTTC	CASSEQGSYGYTF
TRBV6-1	TRBJ2-2	few	TRBD1	TGTGCCAGCAGCAGATCAGGGGGCCCGAACACCGGGGAGCTGTTTTTT	CASSRSGGPNTGELFF
TRBV20-1	TRBJ2-7	few	-	TGCAGTGCTAGAGTGCATTCCACTCCCTACGAGCAGTACTTC	CSARVHSTPYEQYF
TRBV29-1	TRBJ2-5	-	TRBD1	TGCAGCAGCCGACAGGGGGCTATTGGGGGTACGGAGACCCAGTACTTC	CSSRQGAIGGTETQYF